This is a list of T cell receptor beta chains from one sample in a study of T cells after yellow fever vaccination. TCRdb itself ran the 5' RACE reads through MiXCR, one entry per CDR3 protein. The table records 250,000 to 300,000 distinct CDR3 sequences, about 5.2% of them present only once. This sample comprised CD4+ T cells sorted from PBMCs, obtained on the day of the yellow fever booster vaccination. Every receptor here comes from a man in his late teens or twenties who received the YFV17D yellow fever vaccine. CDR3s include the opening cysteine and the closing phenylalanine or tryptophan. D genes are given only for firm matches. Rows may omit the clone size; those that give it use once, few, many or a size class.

CDR3 DNA: TGTGCCAGCAGCTCCCTTCGTCAGGGGACGGTAGCTAATGAAAAACTGTTTTTT; CDR3 protein: CASSSLRQGTVANEKLFF; D gene: -; J gene: TRBJ1-4; V gene: TRBV5-6; clone size: -; CDR3 length: 18
CDR3 DNA: TGTGCCAGCAAAAAAAGTGTCTTTACCGGGGAGCTGTTTTTT; CDR3 protein: CASKKSVFTGELFF; D gene: -; J gene: TRBJ2-2; V gene: TRBV2; clone size: many; CDR3 length: 14
CDR3 DNA: TGTGCCAGCAGCCAAGACAGGTTTCAGCCCCAGCATTTT; CDR3 protein: CASSQDRFQPQHF; D gene: -; J gene: TRBJ1-5; V gene: TRBV4-2; clone size: few; CDR3 length: 13
CDR3 DNA: TGTGCCAGCAGTTGTCTCGGGACAGGGTGTTTTCCCACCTTC; CDR3 protein: CASSCLGTGCFPTF; D gene: TRBD1; J gene: TRBJ1-2; V gene: TRBV6-1; clone size: few; CDR3 length: 14
CDR3 DNA: TGTGCCAGCAGCTTCTCAGTAGCGGGGGGTCTCAACATTCAGTACTTC; CDR3 protein: CASSFSVAGGLNIQYF; D gene: TRBD2; J gene: TRBJ2-4; V gene: TRBV5-4; clone size: few; CDR3 length: 16
CDR3 DNA: TGCAGTGCTAGAGATCTCGGGGCAGCGAACACCGGGGAGCTGTTTTTT; CDR3 protein: CSARDLGAANTGELFF; D gene: -; J gene: TRBJ2-2; V gene: TRBV20-1; clone size: once; CDR3 length: 16
CDR3 DNA: TGCGCCAGCAGTACCGAGTCGGGTTTACCCACAGATACGCAGTATTTT; CDR3 protein: CASSTESGLPTDTQYF; D gene: -; J gene: TRBJ2-3; V gene: TRBV5-1; clone size: few; CDR3 length: 16
CDR3 DNA: TGCGCCAGCAGCCCGGGGTGGACTAGCGGGGGAGAGGGTCGCGAGCAGTACTTC; CDR3 protein: CASSPGWTSGGEGREQYF; D gene: TRBD2; J gene: TRBJ2-7; V gene: TRBV5-1; clone size: -; CDR3 length: 18
CDR3 DNA: TGTGCCAGCAGCTCGGCCGGGACAGGGGTGACCGGGGAGCTGTTTTTT; CDR3 protein: CASSSAGTGVTGELFF; D gene: TRBD1; J gene: TRBJ2-2; V gene: TRBV7-2; clone size: few; CDR3 length: 16
CDR3 DNA: TGTGCCTGGAACAGGGGTTACTATGGCTACACCTTC; CDR3 protein: CAWNRGYYGYTF; D gene: TRBD1; J gene: TRBJ1-2; V gene: TRBV30; clone size: -; CDR3 length: 12
CDR3 DNA: TGTGCCATCAGTCGAACTGACGGGTACCAAGATACGCAGTATTTT; CDR3 protein: CAISRTDGYQDTQYF; D gene: -; J gene: TRBJ2-3; V gene: TRBV10-3; clone size: -; CDR3 length: 15
CDR3 DNA: TGTGCCGCCAGAGCAGGACAGGGCATCGATGGGCTCACTGAAGCTTTCTTT; CDR3 protein: CAARAGQGIDGLTEAFF; D gene: TRBD1; J gene: TRBJ1-1; V gene: TRBV10-3; clone size: few; CDR3 length: 17
CDR3 DNA: TGCAGTGCTAGAAATTGGGCGTTCTCTAGGGAGACCCAGTACTTC; CDR3 protein: CSARNWAFSRETQYF; D gene: -; J gene: TRBJ2-5; V gene: TRBV20-1; clone size: -; CDR3 length: 15